These 23 T cell receptor beta chains share one sample of origin, sequenced in a study of blood T cell repertoires in COVID-19 (dated by TCRdb to between 2020 and 2021). Preparation of the library involved the immunoSEQ multiplex PCR assay. TCRdb re-hosts the immuneACCESS table, in-frame sequences only. Its copies lack some clones; in the studies checked, an unresolved V gene accounts for under half of them, and the cause for the rest is not known. The table for this sample lists some 65,000 clones; roughly 92% of them were counted only once. In total, the top ten clones hold approximately 2.9% of the sample. Source material: peripheral blood. These receptor sequences come from a man aged 65-85 years with active COVID-19.

The rearrangement joins TRBV7-2 to TRBJ2-5, with D possibly matching TRBD2 (5 bases). Per germline, CDR1 SGHTA and CDR2 FQGNSA. The CDR3 spans 14 residues. V gave up 4 bases and J gave up 4 bases, with 13 bases separating them. DNA for the CDR3: TGTGCCAGCAGCTACTACGTTGCGGGAGAGACCCAGTACTTC. Translation gives CASSYYVAGETQYF.

The chain carries TRBV27 and TRBJ1-6; no clear D gene. V was cut by 5 bases and J by 2 bases, with 10 bases left in between. This CDR3 spans 15 amino acids. The germline CDR1 and CDR2 sequences are MNHEY and SMNVEV (reference sequence). Here the CDR3 DNA reads TGTGCCAGCAGTCCATTGTCCCCCTATAATTCACCCCTCCACTTT. Translated, it gives CASSPLSPYNSPLHF.

This chain links TRBV5-6 with TRBJ2-7, with 9 bases identical to TRBD1. This CDR3 comprises 15 residues. The V and J ends lost 0 bases and 1 base, in that order; junction bases with no gene match: 2. Germline CDR1 is SGHDT and CDR2 is YYEEEE. The CDR3 region has the DNA TGTGCCAGCAGCTTGGTGGGACAGGGATCCTACGAGCAGTACGTC. Its protein product is CASSLVGQGSYEQYV.

The chain recombines TRBV7-6 with TRBJ2-5; 10 bases line up with TRBD2. J was trimmed by 4 bases and V by 1 base; bases with no gene match: 12. Germline V gene lookup returns CDR1 SGHVS and CDR2 FNYEAQ. This CDR3 spans 18 amino acids. The CDR3 sequence: CASSLEYRAGGPRETQYF. CDR3 DNA sequence: TGTGCCAGCAGCTTAGAGTATAGAGCGGGGGGGCCTAGAGAGACCCAGTACTTC.

The V gene is TRBV6-5, the J gene TRBJ1-4, with D perhaps TRBD1 (5 bases). The germline V gene has CDR1 MNHEY and CDR2 SVGAGI. This CDR3 is 15 amino acids long. V was cut by 0 bases and J by 8 bases, with 13 bases left in between. In DNA, the CDR3 is TGTGCCAGCAGTTACTCCGGCCAGGGTCGGGAAAAACTGTTTTTT. Its protein is CASSYSGQGREKLFF.

The CDR3 here is CASSQGGNQQETQYF. The DNA of the CDR3 is TGCGCCAGCAGCCAGGGGGGAAACCAGCAAGAGACCCAGTACTTC. The V gene is TRBV5-1, the J gene TRBJ2-5, with a weak D call TRBD1 (7 bases). The CDR3 runs to 15 residues. Germline V gene data show CDR1 as SGHRS and CDR2 as YFSETQ. V gave up 4 bases and J gave up 2 bases, with 15 bases separating them.

The CDR3 nucleotides read TGTGCCAGCAGCTCGTCCGGGACAGAAAACTACAATGAGCAGTTCTTC. This codes for CASSSSGTENYNEQFF. The J gene is TRBJ2-1, the V gene TRBV5-4; 7 bases agree with TRBD1. Germline-derived CDR1 and CDR2 are SGHNT and YYREEE (reference sequence). V lost 3 bases and J lost 3; bases outside the gene matches: 9. The CDR3 sequence is 16 residues long.

The chain links TRBV5-4 to TRBJ2-3, with no clear D. This CDR3 has 14 residues. V dropped 0 bases and J dropped 2 bases, with 7 bases sitting between them. Germline V gene sequence: CDR1 SGHNT, CDR2 YYREEE (reference sequence). As DNA, the CDR3 is TGTGCCAGCAGCTTGGATCGTCCCACAGATACGCAGTATTTT. It codes for CASSLDRPTDTQYF. Full variable domain (rest looked up from reference TRBV5-4 and TRBJ2-3): ETGVTQSPTHLIKTRGQQVTLRCSSQSGHNTVSWYQQALGQGPQFIFQYYREEENGRGNFPPRFSGLQFPNYSSELNVNALELDDSALYLCASSLDRPTDTQYFGPGTRLTVL.

The chain couples TRBV27 to TRBJ1-2; the D is unclear. Germline V CDR1 and CDR2: MNHEY, SMNVEV (reference sequence). The CDR3 spans 14 residues. V dropped 0 bases and J dropped 7 bases, with 12 bases sitting between them. This chain's CDR3 is CASSLSSQAGGYTF. DNA of the CDR3: TGTGCCAGCAGTTTATCGTCGCAGGCGGGTGGCTACACCTTC.

The chain carries TRBV11-2 and TRBJ1-2, with D possibly TRBD1 on 6 matching bases. CDR3 length equals 15 residues. Trimming took off 1 base at V and 1 base at J, with 10 bases between the two ends. Germline V gives CDR1 SGHAT, CDR2 FQNNGV. The CDR3 DNA reads TGTGCCAGCAGCTTAGTGCCCAGGGGTAACTATGGCTACACCTTC. It encodes CASSLVPRGNYGYTF.

This rearrangement joins TRBV7-3 to TRBJ2-2, with TRBD1 as a possible D gene (5 bases). Trimming cost V 7 bases and J 5 bases, with 17 bases left between them. CDR1 and CDR2 from the germline V gene are SGHTA and FQGTGA. There are 15 residues in the CDR3. The CDR3, as DNA: TGTGCCAGCAAGCAGGAAGGGGTCGTTACCGGGGAGCTGTTTTTT. It translates to CASKQEGVVTGELFF.

The chain couples TRBV6-5 to TRBJ2-3; 7 bases are a match to TRBD1. The germline V gene encodes CDR1 MNHEY and CDR2 SVGAGI. The CDR3 length is 15 residues. Trimming cost V 0 bases and J 2 bases; bases outside gene matches: 2. In DNA, the CDR3 is TGTGCCAGCAGTTACTCCGACAGGGCCACAGATACGCAGTATTTT. Translated, it gives CASSYSDRATDTQYF.

The chain couples TRBV7-2 to TRBJ1-2, with 7 bases identical to TRBD1. Germline lookup yields CDR1 SGHTA and CDR2 FQGNSA. With V trimmed by 4 bases and J by 7 bases, 9 bases remained unmatched. This CDR3 has 14 amino acids. This chain's CDR3 is CASSSDRRYGGYTF. CDR3 nucleotides: TGTGCCAGCAGCTCGGACAGGCGGTATGGTGGCTACACCTTC.

The chain has TRBV5-1 and TRBJ2-1, with 7 bases matching TRBD1. Unmatched junction bases numbered 5, after V lost 3 bases and J lost 5 bases. The CDR3 length is 14 residues. Looked up from germline, CDR1 is SGHRS and CDR2 is YFSETQ. Here the CDR3 reads CASSWWDRNNEQFF. CDR3 coding DNA: TGCGCCAGCAGCTGGTGGGACAGAAACAATGAGCAGTTCTTC.

V gene TRBV9 combines with J gene TRBJ2-7, with a possible D match to TRBD1 (6 bases). The CDR3 runs 15 residues. Germline-derived CDR1 and CDR2 are SGDLS and YYNGEE. V gave up 0 bases and J gave up 2 bases, with 12 bases separating them. The CDR3 sequence: CASSVGSGQTYEQYF. CDR3 in DNA: TGTGCCAGCAGCGTAGGCTCAGGACAGACCTACGAGCAGTACTTC.

The chain links TRBV28 to TRBJ2-7, with 8 bases aligning to TRBD2. The CDR3 sequence is 16 residues long. V trimming: 3 bases; J trimming: 0 bases; junction bases outside the gene matches: 7. The germline CDR1 and CDR2 sequences are MDHEN and SYDVKM. The CDR3 DNA follows: TGTGCCAGCAGTTTGAGGCGGGGGGCCGCCTCCTACGAGCAGTACGTC. Amino acids: CASSLRRGAASYEQYV.

In regard to this clone: At one end, the junction sequence differs from germline, possibly due to a read error. This chain connects TRBV7-2 to TRBJ2-7, with a possible D match to TRBD2 (5 bases). CDR3 size: 14 residues. Germline assignment: CDR1 SGHTA and CDR2 FQGNSA. CDR3 nucleotide sequence: TGTGCCAGCAGCTTAGAGTCCCACAGCGGCGCCCCGCGCTTC. As protein: CASSLESHSGAPRF. The variable domain in full, with the rest retrieved from reference TRBV7-2 and TRBJ2-7, is GAGVSQSPSNKVTEKGKDVELRCDPISGHTALYWYRQSLGQGLEFLIYFQGNSAPDKSGLPSDRFSAERTGGSVSTLTIQRTQQEDSAVYLCASSLESHSGAPRFGPGTRLTVT.

The chain has TRBV5-5 and TRBJ1-4, with TRBD1 matching over 7 bases. Germline CDR1 is SGHKS and CDR2 is YYEKEE (reference sequence). The CDR3 has 16 amino acids. V was clipped by 3 bases and J by 0 bases; unmatched bases: 5. Here the CDR3 reads CASSSLTGTTNEKLFF. In DNA form, the CDR3 reads TGTGCCAGCAGCTCCCTGACAGGGACAACTAATGAAAAACTGTTTTTT.

V gene TRBV5-8 combines with J gene TRBJ1-2; the match to TRBD1 covers 9 bases. Germline loops: CDR1 SGHTS, CDR2 YDEGEE. The length of the CDR3 is 16 residues. With V trimmed by 4 bases and J by 4 bases, 11 bases remained unmatched. CDR3 region: CASSRITGGYGYGYTF. The CDR3 DNA follows: TGTGCCAGCAGCCGTATCACAGGGGGCTATGGCTATGGCTACACCTTC. The variable domain in full, with the rest retrieved from reference TRBV5-8 and TRBJ1-2, is EAGVTQSPTHLIKTRGQQATLRCSPISGHTSVYWYQQALGLGLQFLLWYDEGEERNRGNFPPRFSGRQFPNYSSELNVNALELEDSALYLCASSRITGGYGYGYTFGSGTRLTVV.

V usage is TRBV12-1 and J usage is TRBJ2-3; the D call in the table, TRBD2, was not verified against the DNA. TRBV12-1 is a pseudogene segment. This CDR3 is 17 amino acids long. The CDR3 nucleotides read TGTGCCAGCAGCTTTGGTGTTAGCGGGACAAGCACAGATACGCAGTATTTT. Amino acid sequence: CASSFGVSGTSTDTQYF.

About this clone: The germline gene is not matched at one end of the junction; a read error may be the cause. The V gene is TRBV28, the J gene TRBJ2-5; 7 positions agree with TRBD1. Germline assignment: CDR1 MDHEN and CDR2 SYDVKM. CDR3 length: 12 residues. The CDR3 DNA sequence: TGTGCCAGCAGGACAGGGCCGGAGACTCAGTACTTC. Translated: CASRTGPETQYF.

Note on this clone: This sample includes further DNA sequences coding for the same CDR3. The chain links TRBV3-1 (or the pseudogene TRBV3-2) to TRBJ1-1; D might be TRBD1 (6 bases). The CDR3 spans 15 residues. Looked up from germline, CDR1 is LGHDT and CDR2 is YNNKEL (reference sequence). V dropped 1 base and J dropped 1 base, with 10 bases sitting between them. The CDR3 coding sequence is TGTGCCAGCAGCCAAGGTAGGGGGTCGAACACTGAAGCTTTCTTT. Translation gives CASSQGRGSNTEAFF.

The rearrangement uses TRBV11-1 and TRBJ2-2; a weak D match, TRBD1 (5 bases). V lost 3 bases and J lost 5, with 10 bases in between. The CDR3 covers 14 residues. The germline V gene has CDR1 SGHAT and CDR2 FQDESV (reference sequence). DNA for the CDR3: TGTGCCAGCAGCTTCAACCAGGGAACCGGGGAGCTGTTTTTT. Residues: CASSFNQGTGELFF.